Shown below are 29 T cell receptor beta chains from a single sample sequenced in a study of T cells in Graves' hyperthyroidism and ophthalmopathy. From RNA transcripts, TCR beta CDR3 regions were amplified. HTBI primers drove first-round RT-PCR of the TCR CDR3. One entry per CDR3 protein, called by TCRdb with MiXCR from the multiplex PCR reads. The table records over 250,000 distinct CDR3 sequences, roughly 13% of them present only once. The sequenced material came from blood. The receptors shown here come from a middle-aged woman with Graves' ophthalmopathy.

This clonotype was counted many times. This chain links TRBV6-1 with TRBJ2-7, with D perhaps matching TRBD1 (6 bases). CDR3 length: 14 residues. Germline values: CDR1 MNHNS, CDR2 SASEGT. V was cut by 4 bases and J by 2 bases, with 12 bases left in between. The CDR3 DNA reads as TGTGCCAGCAGTGTCGCGACAGGCGCCTACGAGCAGTACTTC. It encodes CASSVATGAYEQYF.

This sequence joins TRBV28 and TRBJ2-2; D may be TRBD2 (5 bases). V lost 5 bases and J 5 bases, leaving 12 bases between the germline ends. The CDR3 is 14 amino acids. In germline, CDR1 is MDHEN, CDR2 SYDVKM. For the CDR3, the DNA is TGTGCCAGCAGTAGGGCAGGAGGTACCGGGGAGCTGTTTTTT. It encodes CASSRAGGTGELFF.

This clonotype was seen repeatedly, ten times or more. This sequence joins TRBV28 and TRBJ2-1, with D maybe TRBD2 (7 bases). Germline lookup yields CDR1 MDHEN and CDR2 SYDVKM. V lost 7 bases to trimming and J lost 4 bases, with 14 bases between them. There are 14 residues in the CDR3. The DNA for the CDR3 is TGTGCCAGCACACGACGGGGGGCTTACAATGAGCAGTTCTTC. This sequence encodes CASTRRGAYNEQFF.

This clonotype was recorded many times. This chain links TRBV27 with TRBJ1-5, with D possibly matching TRBD1 (6 bases). The CDR3 has 14 residues. Trimming removed 2 bases from V and 7 bases from J, with 12 bases in between. CDR1 and CDR2 (germline): MNHEY, SMNVEV (reference sequence). The CDR3 region is CASSLARGAQPQHF. Here the CDR3 DNA reads TGTGCCAGCAGTTTAGCCAGGGGTGCGCAGCCCCAGCATTTT.

This clonotype was recorded many times. V and J are TRBV12-3 or TRBV12-4 and TRBJ2-3; 8 nucleotides line up with TRBD2. Trimming removed 8 bases from V and 0 bases from J; junction bases left unmatched: 4. CDR3 length equals 14 residues. The DNA of the CDR3 is TGTGCCAGCCAGCGGGGGACTAGCACAGATACGCAGTATTTT. Its translation is CASQRGTSTDTQYF.

This clonotype was found many times. The chain combines TRBV6-5 with TRBJ2-3; maybe TRBD1 (5 bases). Deletions cut 0 bases from V and 0 bases from J, with 10 bases between. The CDR3 length is 16 residues. Germline V gene sequence: CDR1 MNHEY, CDR2 SVGAGI. CDR3 loop: CASSYSGRASTDTQYF. The CDR3 bases are TGTGCCAGCAGTTACTCGGGCAGGGCTAGCACAGATACGCAGTATTTT.

This clonotype was picked up many times. This chain connects TRBV2 to TRBJ1-5; D might be TRBD1 (5 bases). Germline loops: CDR1 SNHLY, CDR2 FYNNEI. The V end lost 3 bases, the J end lost 9 bases, and 18 bases lay between the germline ends. The CDR3 is 15 amino acids. The CDR3 here is CASSDQGQQTSPQHF. DNA for the CDR3: TGTGCCAGCAGTGACCAGGGTCAACAAACATCGCCCCAGCATTTT.

In its sample, this clonotype was seen once. The chain has TRBV6-1 and TRBJ1-1; no firm D call. V gave up 8 bases and J gave up 4 bases, with 14 bases separating them. Germline lookup yields CDR1 MNHNS and CDR2 SASEGT. The CDR3 is 13 residues long. The CDR3 coding sequence is TGTGCCAGCCGGAGGACGGGGAGCACTGAAGCTTTCTTT. Its protein is CASRRTGSTEAFF.

The J gene is TRBJ1-6, the V gene TRBV3-1; D is undetermined. Germline lookup yields CDR1 LGHDT and CDR2 YNNKEL (reference sequence). This CDR3 spans 14 amino acids. V shed 2 bases and J shed 7 bases, with 9 bases lying between them. DNA for the CDR3: TGTGCCAGCAGCCAACCGGACGGGAATTCACCCCTCCACTTT. Residues: CASSQPDGNSPLHF.

In its sample, this clonotype was seen many times. The chain uses TRBV7-9 and TRBJ1-5; D is perhaps TRBD1 (5 bases). V was trimmed by 10 bases and J by 7 bases, leaving 14 bases between them. Germline CDR1 reads SEHNR; CDR2 reads FQNEAQ (reference sequence). This CDR3 is built from 12 residues. The CDR3 DNA follows: TGTGCCACGGGCAGGGAAAACCAGCCCCAGCATTTT. Translation: CATGRENQPQHF.

In its sample, this clonotype was seen many times. The chain uses TRBV2 and TRBJ2-7; TRBD2 matches 11 bases. V lost 8 bases, J lost 0 bases, and 12 bases stayed unmatched. This CDR3 is 17 amino acids long. Germline values: CDR1 SNHLY, CDR2 FYNNEI. The DNA for the CDR3 is TGTGCCAGCTCCGGGACTAGCGGTTCGATAAGCTCCTACGAGCAGTACTTC. Translating it yields CASSGTSGSISSYEQYF.

This clonotype was counted at least ten times. J is TRBJ2-7 and V is TRBV12-3 or TRBV12-4; TRBD1 aligns across 7 bases. The V and J ends lost 5 bases and 2 bases, in that order; junction bases with no gene match: 9. The CDR3 is made up of 15 amino acids. CDR3 sequence reads: CASSPRDSGTYEQYF. The CDR3 DNA follows: TGTGCCAGCAGTCCCCGGGACAGTGGAACCTACGAGCAGTACTTC.

J is TRBJ1-2 and V is TRBV11-2; unclear D gene. The germline V and J ends were trimmed by 5 bases and 2 bases, with 9 bases remaining between them. This CDR3 region has 13 residues. Per germline, CDR1 SGHAT and CDR2 FQNNGV. CDR3: CASSGGFNYGYTF. DNA for the CDR3: TGTGCCAGCAGCGGCGGATTCAACTATGGCTACACCTTC.

This clonotype has just a few counts. The chain joins TRBV7-9 to TRBJ2-7; no clear D. CDR1 is SEHNR and CDR2 is FQNEAQ in the germline V gene (reference sequence). V dropped 4 bases and J dropped 0 bases, with 7 bases sitting between them. The CDR3 consists of 13 residues. CDR3 sequence (DNA): TGTGCCAGCAGCTCTCGGACCTCCTACGAGCAGTACTTC. It codes for CASSSRTSYEQYF.

Ten or more counts support this clonotype. The chain's CDR3 is CASSHLRYEQFF. CDR3 coding DNA: TGTGCCAGTAGTCACCTCCGGTATGAGCAGTTCTTC. The rearrangement joins TRBV19 to TRBJ2-1, with no clear D. Germline loops: CDR1 LNHDA, CDR2 SQIVND (reference sequence). The CDR3 covers 12 residues. V lost 5 bases and J 8 bases, leaving 10 bases between the germline ends.

The chain is built from TRBV7-9 and TRBJ1-4, with D perhaps matching TRBD1 (5 bases). Germline values: CDR1 SEHNR, CDR2 FQNEAQ (reference sequence). V lost 7 bases, J lost 4 bases, and 13 bases lay in between. The CDR3 has 14 residues. The CDR3 spells CASTYLGDNEKLFF. The CDR3 DNA sequence: TGTGCCAGCACGTACCTGGGGGATAATGAAAAACTGTTTTTT.

This clonotype was recorded many times. The chain carries TRBV28 and TRBJ2-7; D ambiguous. The CDR3 sequence is 12 residues long. Germline V lookup: CDR1 MDHEN, CDR2 SYDVKM. Deletions cut 3 bases from V and 3 bases from J, with 6 bases between. CDR3 protein: CASSFGLYEQYF. The CDR3 DNA reads as TGTGCCAGCAGTTTTGGTCTCTACGAGCAGTACTTC. The variable domain in full, with the rest retrieved from reference TRBV28 and TRBJ2-7, is DVKVTQSSRYLVKRTGEKVFLECVQDMDHENMFWYRQDPGLGLRLIYFSYDVKMKEKGDIPEGYSVSREKKERFSLILESASTNQTSMYLCASSFGLYEQYFGPGTRLTVT.

This clonotype has ten or more counts. The gene calls are TRBV7-9 and TRBJ1-1; TRBD1 matches at 10 bases. The CDR3 totals 15 residues. Germline V gives CDR1 SEHNR, CDR2 FQNEAQ (reference sequence). Trimming at V came to 5 bases and at J to 2 bases, leaving 5 bases not matched to a gene. The CDR3 sequence: CASSPLTGGNTEAFF. The CDR3 region has the DNA TGTGCCAGCAGCCCGTTGACAGGGGGCAACACTGAAGCTTTCTTT.

The chain joins TRBV16 to TRBJ1-2; weak D call: TRBD1 (5 bases). Germline loops: CDR1 KGHSY, CDR2 FQNENV. This CDR3 region has 13 residues. Trimming removed 3 bases from V and 5 bases from J, with 10 bases in between. The CDR3 loop reads CASSHTGDYGYTF. The CDR3, as DNA: TGTGCCAGCAGCCATACGGGGGATTATGGCTACACCTTC.

V gene TRBV4-1 combines with J gene TRBJ2-1, with D perhaps TRBD1 or TRBD2 (5 bases each). Trimming left V 5 bases short and J 4 bases short, with 18 bases between. This CDR3 region has 16 residues. Germline V CDR1 and CDR2: MGHRA, YSYEKL. CDR3 nucleotides: TGCGCCAGCAGCGTCCATACCGGGACGTTGTACAATGAGCAGTTCTTC. It yields the protein CASSVHTGTLYNEQFF.

The CDR3 region has the DNA TGTGCCAGCAGCTACCCGGACAGGCCAGACGAGCAGTACTTC. Its translation is CASSYPDRPDEQYF. The gene calls are TRBV7-9 and TRBJ2-7, with 7 bases aligning to TRBD1. V dropped 4 bases and J dropped 5; count of bases not matched to a gene: 8. Germline values: CDR1 SEHNR, CDR2 FQNEAQ (reference sequence). The CDR3 is 14 residues long.

This clonotype was recorded at least ten times. The chain links TRBV6-1 to TRBJ1-5; no clear D. The V end lost 1 base, the J end lost 11 bases, and 3 bases lay between the germline ends. CDR3 length: 10 amino acids. Germline V gives CDR1 MNHNS, CDR2 SASEGT. For the CDR3, the DNA is TGTGCCAGCAGTGAAGACTCCCAGCATTTT. This translates into CASSEDSQHF.

The V call is TRBV19, the J call TRBJ1-1; D call uncertain. The CDR3 has 19 residues. Per the germline V gene, CDR1 is LNHDA and CDR2 is SQIVND (reference sequence). V lost 7 bases, J lost 5 bases, and 32 bases lay in between. CDR3 loop: CASIGSGPGSRVRSTEAFF. The DNA for the CDR3 is TGTGCCAGTATAGGGTCCGGTCCGGGAAGTCGTGTTCGGTCGACTGAAGCTTTCTTT.

This clonotype was seen only a few times. This chain links TRBV3-1 with TRBJ2-3; 8 nucleotides line up with TRBD2. The V segment lost 1 base and the J segment 6 bases; nucleotides outside the gene matches: 12. CDR1 is LGHDT, CDR2 YNNKEL, per germline (reference sequence). The CDR3 spans 17 residues. CDR3 residues: CASSQGTSTWGADTQYF. The CDR3 DNA reads as TGTGCCAGCAGCCAAGGGACTAGCACCTGGGGGGCCGATACGCAGTATTTT.

In its sample, this clonotype was seen many times. The chain has TRBV20-1 and TRBJ2-7; D perhaps matches TRBD2 (6 bases). The V and J ends lost 4 bases and 7 bases respectively, with 14 bases between them. Germline V gene data show CDR1 as DFQATT and CDR2 as SNEGSKA (reference sequence). The CDR3 has 12 residues. The CDR3 loop reads CSATTSSGEQYF. For the CDR3, the DNA is TGCAGTGCTACGACTAGTTCGGGGGAGCAGTACTTC.

This clonotype turned up a few times. This chain links TRBV7-9 with TRBJ2-2; D may be TRBD1 (6 bases). Germline lookup yields CDR1 SEHNR and CDR2 FQNEAQ (reference sequence). Deletions cut 5 bases from V and 3 bases from J, with 10 bases between. The CDR3 totals 14 residues. CDR3 residues: CASSRRTDTGELFF. The CDR3, as DNA: TGTGCCAGCAGCCGGAGGACAGACACCGGGGAGCTGTTTTTT.

The chain's CDR3 is CASSDGSSGRTQFF. CDR3 nucleotide sequence: TGTGCCAGCAGCGATGGCTCTAGCGGGAGGACGCAGTTCTTC. This chain links TRBV5-4 with TRBJ2-1; TRBD2 matches at 11 bases. The CDR3 contains 14 residues. Germline CDR1 SGHNT, CDR2 YYREEE (reference sequence). Losses at the gene ends were 4 bases for V and 12 bases for J; bases not matched to a gene: 9.

This clonotype was recorded many times. The CDR3 sequence: CASSLSGGAFF. In nucleotides, the CDR3 is TGTGCCAGCAGTTTGTCGGGGGGGGCTTTCTTT. This chain links TRBV12-3 or TRBV12-4 with TRBJ1-1; D is perhaps TRBD1 (5 bases). The CDR3 is 11 residues long. Trimming left V 3 bases short and J 11 bases short, with 10 bases between.

This clonotype showed up many times. The chain recombines TRBV12-3 or TRBV12-4 with TRBJ1-1; no firm D call. Trimming pared 5 bases from V and 7 bases from J, leaving 20 bases between. The CDR3 covers 15 residues. CDR3: CASSVQFGYHGEAFF. CDR3 coding DNA: TGTGCCAGCAGTGTGCAGTTCGGGTACCATGGTGAAGCTTTCTTT.